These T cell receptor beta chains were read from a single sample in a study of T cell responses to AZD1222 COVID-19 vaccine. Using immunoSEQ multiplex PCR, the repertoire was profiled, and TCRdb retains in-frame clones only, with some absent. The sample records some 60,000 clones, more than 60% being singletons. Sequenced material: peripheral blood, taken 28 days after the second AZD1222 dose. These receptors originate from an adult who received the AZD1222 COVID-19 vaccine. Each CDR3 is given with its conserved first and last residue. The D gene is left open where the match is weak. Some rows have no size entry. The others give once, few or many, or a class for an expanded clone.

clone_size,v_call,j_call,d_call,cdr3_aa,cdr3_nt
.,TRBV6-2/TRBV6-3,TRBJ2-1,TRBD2,CASSRGGEQFF,TGTGCCAGCAGCCGCGGGGGAGAGCAGTTCTTC
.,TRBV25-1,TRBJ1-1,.,CASRGATEAFF,TGTGCCAGCAGAGGGGCGACTGAAGCTTTCTTT
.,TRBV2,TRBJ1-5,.,CASSENSNQPQHF,TGTGCCAGCAGTGAGAATAGCAATCAGCCCCAGCATTTT
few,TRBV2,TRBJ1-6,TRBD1,CASSAEQQGAGSPLHF,TGTGCCAGCAGTGCCGAACAACAGGGGGCTGGATCACCCCTCCACTTT
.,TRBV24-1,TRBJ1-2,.,CATSDSTVVNSGYTF,TGTGCCACCAGTGATTCGACGGTTGTCAACTCTGGCTACACCTTC
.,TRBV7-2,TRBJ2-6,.,CASSLDPAGANVLTF,TGTGCCAGCAGCTTAGACCCCGCCGGGGCCAACGTCCTGACTTTC
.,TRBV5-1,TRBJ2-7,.,CASSEGASYEQYF,TGCGCCAGCTCGGAGGGGGCTTCCTACGAGCAGTACTTC
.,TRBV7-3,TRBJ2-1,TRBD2,CASSDRTSGGDEQFF,TGTGCCAGCAGCGACAGGACTAGCGGGGGTGATGAGCAGTTCTTC
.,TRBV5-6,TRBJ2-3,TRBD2,CASSLASGGLDTDTQYF,TGTGCCAGCAGCTTAGCTAGCGGGGGGCTGGACACAGATACGCAGTATTTT
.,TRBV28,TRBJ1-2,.,CASSPRTTVDYGYTF,TGTGCCAGCAGTCCCCGGACCACTGTGGACTATGGCTACACCTTC
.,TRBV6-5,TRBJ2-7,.,CASSYSGRGGEQYF,TGTGCCAGCAGTTACTCGGGCAGGGGAGGCGAGCAGTACTTC
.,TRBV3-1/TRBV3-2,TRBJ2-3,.,CASSGVSPMQDTQYF,TGTGCCAGCAGCGGTGTATCTCCCATGCAAGATACGCAGTATTTT
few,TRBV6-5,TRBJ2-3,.,CASSYPGRVDTQYF,TGTGCCAGCAGTTACCCTGGGCGTGTAGATACGCAGTATTTT
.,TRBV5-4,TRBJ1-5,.,CASSTQGYNQPQHF,TGTGCCAGCAGCACACAGGGATACAATCAGCCCCAGCATTTT
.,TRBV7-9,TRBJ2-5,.,CASSSRAMETQYF,TGTGCCAGCAGCTCCAGGGCTATGGAGACCCAGTACTTC
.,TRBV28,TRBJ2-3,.,CASSQRGYYFTDTQYF,TGTGCCAGCAGCCAACGGGGGTACTACTTCACAGATACGCAGTATTTT
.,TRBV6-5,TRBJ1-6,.,CATMDAWSYNSPLHF,TGTGCCACCATGGACGCTTGGTCCTATAATTCACCCCTCCACTTT